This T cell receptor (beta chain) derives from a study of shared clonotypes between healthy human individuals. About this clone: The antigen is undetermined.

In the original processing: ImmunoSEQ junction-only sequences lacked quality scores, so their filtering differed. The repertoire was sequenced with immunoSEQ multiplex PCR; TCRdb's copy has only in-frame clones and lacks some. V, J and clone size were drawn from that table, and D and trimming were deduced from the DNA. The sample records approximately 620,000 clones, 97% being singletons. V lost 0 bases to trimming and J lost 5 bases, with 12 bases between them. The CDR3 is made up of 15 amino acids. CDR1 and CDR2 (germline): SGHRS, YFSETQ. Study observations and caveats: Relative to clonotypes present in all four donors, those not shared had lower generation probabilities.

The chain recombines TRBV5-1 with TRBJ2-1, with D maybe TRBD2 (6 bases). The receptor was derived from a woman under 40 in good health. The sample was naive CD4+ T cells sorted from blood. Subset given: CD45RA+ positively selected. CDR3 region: CASSLAPGANNEQFF. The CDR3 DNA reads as TGCGCCAGCAGCTTGGCCCCGGGAGCGAACAATGAGCAGTTCTTC.